These T cell receptor beta chains were read from a single sample in a study of cytomegalovirus exposure and HLA in healthy donors. Assay used: immunoSEQ multiplex PCR; TCRdb lists only in-frame clones, some missing. The sample lists tens of thousands of clones; 70% to 85% were seen once. Input material: PBMCs. The receptor set was obtained from a man aged 45-65 years in good health and CMV-seronegative. CDR3s leave out the opening cysteine and the closing phenylalanine or tryptophan.

v_call	j_call	cdr3_aa
TRBV5-6	TRBJ1-5	ASSLAVGVSNQPQH
TRBV19	TRBJ2-2	ASSSAAGELF
TRBV28	TRBJ1-4	ASSFQGGEKLF
TRBV19	TRBJ2-3	ASSIGSGSTDTQY
TRBV6-5	TRBJ2-7	ASSRDFVSYEQY
TRBV28	TRBJ2-7	ASSPGLAGVQEQY
TRBV6-5	TRBJ1-2	ASSYGSGSGYT
TRBV5-8	TRBJ1-2	ATERRGTSNGYT
TRBV19	TRBJ2-3	ASRTTSGTATQY
TRBV13	TRBJ1-1	ASSYKTGGTEAF
TRBV4-1	TRBJ1-2	ASSQEGGGYGYT
TRBV29-1	TRBJ2-7	SVDDPSGLAGTKQY
TRBV9	TRBJ2-5	ASSLSTGGGETQY
TRBV5-1	TRBJ2-2	ASSFGQGPTGELF
TRBV18	TRBJ2-7	ASSPSQGSYEQY
TRBV30	TRBJ1-5	AWSVLGQGHQPQH
TRBV14	TRBJ2-7	ASSQRVVGEQY
TRBV18	TRBJ1-1	ASSPLGQEVGTEAF
TRBV9	TRBJ2-1	ASSVNPGTGLVGEQF
TRBV28	TRBJ2-2	ASSRRTVGELF
TRBV5-1	TRBJ1-1	ASSLSGANTEAF
TRBV9	TRBJ2-1	ASSVAPGLAGSYTHNEQF
TRBV7-9	TRBJ2-1	ASSSDRISSYNEQF
TRBV5-1	TRBJ1-4	ASSLGSPSTNEKLF
TRBV28	TRBJ2-2	ASFGLAGDTGELF
TRBV2	TRBJ1-1	ASTRQGSHTEAF
TRBV14	TRBJ2-5	ASSQAALYQETQY
TRBV13	TRBJ1-1	ASSLAGATEAF
TRBV6-1	TRBJ2-7	ASRTDGKQY
TRBV7-2	TRBJ2-3	ASSLGGSSRNTQY
TRBV2	TRBJ2-5	ASSDGAEETQY
TRBV16	TRBJ1-2	ASSQSVAGAGEIYT
TRBV7-3	TRBJ2-7	ASSLLAGGEQY
TRBV9	TRBJ2-1	ASSAGTGNYNEQF
TRBV19	TRBJ2-3	ASSKGGTSTDTQY
TRBV5-5	TRBJ1-1	ASSLLQGANTEAF
TRBV18	TRBJ1-2	ASSPPGQPSTNYGYT
TRBV5-4	TRBJ2-3	ASTAKGTSGRRTDTQY
TRBV7-3	TRBJ2-1	ASSLPPDRGQYNEQF
TRBV7-2	TRBJ1-1	ASSLIGGGEAF
TRBV10-3	TRBJ1-3	AISEQGARGNTIY
TRBV6-1	TRBJ2-7	ASREGTGGYEQY
TRBV6-1	TRBJ2-7	ASSDSGIALYEQY
TRBV11-2	TRBJ2-7	ASSTDMGQGNEQY
TRBV6-1	TRBJ2-3	ASRISGSGADTQY
TRBV29-1	TRBJ1-2	SVEKTIEAMA
TRBV28	TRBJ1-1	ASSPQGARMNTEAF
TRBV28	TRBJ2-7	ASSSGAYEQY
TRBV7-2	TRBJ2-7	ASSSPDTSSYEQY
TRBV19	TRBJ2-1	ASRTSGRNEQF
TRBV28	TRBJ1-2	ASSQEGGVHGYT